The clone carrying this TCR beta chain has a handful of counts. Its antigen is currently unknown. The record originates from a study of T-cell reconstitution after alpha-beta-depleted transplantation in children. Findings of the study overall: Some patients' high day-60 TCRbeta diversity was attributed to recipient cells surviving conditioning. Expanded graft clones numbering several hundred reportedly gave rise to alpha-beta T cells about two months after transplant. T-cell numbers and diversity, one year after transplant, stemmed largely from T cells that were newly produced.

The CDR3 runs 15 residues. Germline CDR1 reads MGHRA; CDR2 reads YSYEKL. V was pared by 6 bases and J by 5 bases, with 5 bases of the junction left unmatched. Molecular barcoding with unique molecular identifiers was used for the TCRbeta library. From the PCR reads, TCRdb called clonotypes with MiXCR, one entry per CDR3 protein. This table has over 400,000 distinct CDR3 sequences, approximately 41% appearing once. The sequencing used PBMCs, collected before TCRalphabeta/CD19-depleted stem cell transplant. V and J are TRBV4-1 and TRBJ2-2; TRBD2 aligns across 11 bases. The clonotype comes from a girl aged 2-10 years with aplastic anemia, due to receive a stem cell transplant. CDR3 residues: CASRPTSGDTGELFF. The CDR3 DNA is TGCGCCAGCAGACCGACTAGCGGGGATACCGGGGAGCTGTTTTTT.